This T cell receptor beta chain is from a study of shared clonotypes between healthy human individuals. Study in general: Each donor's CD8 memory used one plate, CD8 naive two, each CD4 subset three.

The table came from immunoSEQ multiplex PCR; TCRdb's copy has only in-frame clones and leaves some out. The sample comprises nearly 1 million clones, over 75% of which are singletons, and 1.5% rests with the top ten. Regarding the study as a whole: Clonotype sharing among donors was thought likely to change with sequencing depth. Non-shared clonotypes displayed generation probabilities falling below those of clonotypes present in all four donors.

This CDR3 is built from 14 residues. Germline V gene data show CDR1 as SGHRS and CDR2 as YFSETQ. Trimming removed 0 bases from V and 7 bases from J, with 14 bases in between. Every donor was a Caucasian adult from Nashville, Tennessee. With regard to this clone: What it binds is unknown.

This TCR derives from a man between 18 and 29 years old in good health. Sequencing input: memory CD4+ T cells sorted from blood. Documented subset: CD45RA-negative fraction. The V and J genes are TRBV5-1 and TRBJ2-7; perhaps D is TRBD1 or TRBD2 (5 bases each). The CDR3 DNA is TGCGCCAGCAGCTTGGGGGACCCCGCTGGGGAGCAGTACTTC. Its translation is CASSLGDPAGEQYF. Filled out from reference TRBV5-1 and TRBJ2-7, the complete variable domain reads KAGVTQTPRYLIKTRGQQVTLSCSPISGHRSVSWYQQTPGQGLQFLFEYFSETQRNKGNFPGRFSGRQFSNSRSEMNVSTLELGDSALYLCASSLGDPAGEQYFGPGTRLTVT.